Listed below are T cell receptor beta chains from one sample, sequenced in a study of CD8 T cells in ankylosing spondylitis. TCRdb reprocessed the 5' RACE reads with MiXCR, giving one entry per CDR3 protein. The sample has hundreds of thousands of distinct CDR3 sequences, 12% seen once; the top ten hold under 0.6%. Specimen: blood, either unsorted or a sorted T cell fraction (not recorded which). These receptors were obtained from a male donor with ankylosing spondylitis. The conserved cysteine and the conserved F or W are not part of the CDR3 here.

V	CDR3
TRBV12-3/TRBV12-4	ASSPGRSRPN
TRBV9	ASSVAERGVRY
TRBV11-2	ASSLSGGRDNEQF
TRBV7-3	ASSFLGTSSEQF
TRBV25-1	ASSPGLVRETQY
TRBV7-2	ASSLIHSGTKYGAF
TRBV6-1	ASSVVRSVDETQY
TRBV4-2	ASSHTRGLELF
TRBV19	ASSPGTAFYEQY
TRBV2	ASTPGQGWF
TRBV20-1	SATTRNMETQY
TRBV29-1	SVKPVTGAEAF
TRBV10-1	ASNWFRSGNTIY
TRBV2	ASSEALRLAGADEQF
TRBV7-9	ASSVGSHNSPLH
TRBV6-2/TRBV6-3	ASTKSESTSTDTQY
TRBV7-2	ASSLNQNIQY
TRBV7-9	ASSQGQGSAYEQY
TRBV20-1	SARLGTGIYEQY
TRBV2	ASSGDNNQPQH
TRBV6-1	ASRVGSSNQPQH
TRBV6-1	ASRLTRDPQPQH
TRBV18	ASSLGQGDLRYT
TRBV3-1	ASSSWQGDGTDTQY
TRBV6-6	ASSYLDRGHEQF
TRBV6-1	ASSKQGIGNQPQH
TRBV20-1	SAREHAREETQY
TRBV4-2	ASSQGLVGNTGELF
TRBV19	ASRTTGAQGTEAF
TRBV15	ATSVSWGEQF
TRBV10-3	AISATGSSYEQY
TRBV20-1	SALTSVGTDTQY
TRBV5-1	ASSPDGDNNQPQH